This T cell receptor beta chain came from a study of beta chain features in type 1 diabetes. Study-level information: All of the samples together had some 110 million sorted cells examined.

Germline V gives CDR1 SNHLY, CDR2 FYNNEI. The CDR3 has 15 residues. Trimming at V came to 4 bases and at J to 6 bases, leaving 12 bases not matched to a gene. The whole isolated RNA underwent reverse transcription, so sequencing captured expressed TCRB transcripts. Measured with immunoSEQ multiplex PCR; TCRdb has only the in-frame clones, and not every one. Here the sample spans over 150,000 clones, 10% to 15% being singletons. The rearrangement uses TRBV2 and TRBJ2-7, with TRBD2 matching over 7 bases. Specimen: central memory CD4+ T cells from blood. The TCR originated in a young woman in good health. DNA for the CDR3: TGTGCCAGCAGTGTGAAAGGCGTGGGAGGGCTCGAGCAGTACTTC. This sequence encodes CASSVKGVGGLEQYF.